Given below is one T cell receptor beta chain in context. Its antigen is still unknown. Base qualities are not provided; no much larger clone lies one nucleotide away. The sample is drawn from a study of OX40 agonist ivuxolimab in advanced cancers. A note on the overall study: The costimulatory receptor OX40 (CD134) was targeted by ivuxolimab, a fully human IgG2 agonistic monoclonal antibody. Intravenous ivuxolimab was administered to patients every 2 weeks at six dose levels: 0.01, 0.1, 0.3, 1.5, 3 and 10 mg/kg. Of the approximately 50 dose-escalation patients, hepatocellular carcinoma was present in 19, melanoma in about 15, renal cell carcinoma in 9 and head and neck cancer in 9. The dose-escalation cohort was roughly 83% male with a mean age of about 65 years, ranging from about 20 to 85. Prior anti-PD-1, anti-PD-L1 or anti-CTLA-4 therapy was permitted, and approximately 42% of dose-escalation patients had received checkpoint inhibitors. Partial responses occurred in three dose-escalation patients, of whom one had hepatocellular carcinoma and two had cutaneous melanoma. Peripheral TCRbeta sequencing was intended to test whether TCR sequence diversity was altered and clonal T-cell expansion was caused by ivuxolimab. The paper covers the monotherapy dose-escalation part of the phase I ivuxolimab trial, which included N of about 50 patients.

Genomic DNA was isolated from the sorted cells so that the TCRbeta CDR3 region could be sequenced. The immunoSEQ Assay was used for sequencing of TCRbeta CDR3 regions. TCRdb took over this immuneACCESS table, retaining in-frame rearrangements with V and J assigned. Such tables are incomplete; in checked studies, under half of the missing clones stem from an unresolved V gene, and the remainder is unexplained. This sample is represented by approximately 70,000 clones; 85% to 90% of them were singletons. The top ten hold around 1% of the sample. Patients with autoimmune disease history or receiving systemic immunosuppression were excluded from the trial. Peripheral blood for TCR sequencing was collected from all dose cohorts at baseline, on cycle 4 day 1, and on cycle 7 day 1. The samples were drawn from a first-in-human, open-label, multicenter phase I dose-escalation trial of ivuxolimab. Adults with locally advanced or metastatic head and neck squamous cell, hepatocellular, melanoma or renal cell carcinoma were enrolled in the trial. Before TCR sequencing, CD4+ T cells and CD8+ T cells were sorted from peripheral blood as separate populations.

General conclusions and limits of the study: Low levels of normalized T-cell clonal expansion were also shown by some nonresponding patients. After ivuxolimab, more expanded clones were found on average in CD8+ T cells than in CD4+ T cells. At doses from 0.1 to 3.0 mg/kg, clonal expansion was seen in both CD4+ and CD8+ blood T cells between baseline and week 6. In the 0.1-3.0 mg/kg groups, partial responders were among the patients with the lowest normalized peripheral clonal expansion, particularly in CD8+ T cells. The antigen specificity of the peripheral T cells that underwent clonal expansion was not determined.

The sequencing used CD4+ or CD8+ T cells sorted from blood, collected in a trial of the OX40 agonist ivuxolimab. The sequence was obtained from an adult with an advanced solid tumor such as melanoma, head and neck, liver or kidney cancer.

The DNA sequence is given as TGTGCCAGCAGTTCGGCGAGGGGGAATGAAAAACTGTTTTTT. This codes for CASSSARGNEKLFF. The chain joins TRBV7-9 to TRBJ1-4, with TRBD1 perhaps the D gene, on 6 matching bases. V is cut by 6 bases and J by 5 bases, and the space between the germline ends is 13 bases. Taken from the germline V gene (reference sequence), the CDR1 and CDR2 loops are SEHNR and FQNEAQ. From its cysteine to its phenylalanine, the CDR3 spans 14 amino acids. Only the CDR3 region is kept as DNA, spanning 42 bases read in frame from base 1.